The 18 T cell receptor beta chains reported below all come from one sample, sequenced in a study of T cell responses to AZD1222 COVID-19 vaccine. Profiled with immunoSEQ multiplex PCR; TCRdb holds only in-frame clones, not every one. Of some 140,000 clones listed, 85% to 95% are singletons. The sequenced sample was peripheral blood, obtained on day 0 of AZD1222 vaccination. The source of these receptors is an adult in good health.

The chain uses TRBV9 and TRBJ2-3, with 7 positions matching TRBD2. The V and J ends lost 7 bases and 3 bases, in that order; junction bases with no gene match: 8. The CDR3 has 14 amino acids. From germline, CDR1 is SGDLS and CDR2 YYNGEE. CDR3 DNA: TGTGCCAGCCACCGTAACGGGGGGACAGATACGCAGTATTTT. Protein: CASHRNGGTDTQYF.

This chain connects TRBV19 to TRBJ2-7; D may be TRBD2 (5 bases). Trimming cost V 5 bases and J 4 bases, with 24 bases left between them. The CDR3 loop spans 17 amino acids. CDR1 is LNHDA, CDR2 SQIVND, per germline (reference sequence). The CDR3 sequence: CASSRGRGASPFYEQYF. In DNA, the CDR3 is TGTGCCAGTAGTCGAGGACGGGGAGCTTCTCCGTTTTACGAGCAGTACTTC.

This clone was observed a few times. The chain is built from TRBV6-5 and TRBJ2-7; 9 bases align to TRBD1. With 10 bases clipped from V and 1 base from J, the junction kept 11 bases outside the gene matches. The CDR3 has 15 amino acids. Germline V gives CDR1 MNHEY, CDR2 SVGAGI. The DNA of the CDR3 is TGTGCCAACCAAGAAGACGGGACAGGGTCCTACGAGCAGTACTTC. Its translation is CANQEDGTGSYEQYF.

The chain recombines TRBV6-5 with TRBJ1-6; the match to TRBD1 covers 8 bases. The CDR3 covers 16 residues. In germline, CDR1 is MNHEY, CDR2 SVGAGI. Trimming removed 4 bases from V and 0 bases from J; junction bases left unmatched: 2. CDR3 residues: CASSSGGRSYNSPLHF. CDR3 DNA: TGTGCCAGCAGTTCAGGGGGCCGCTCCTATAATTCACCCCTCCACTTT.

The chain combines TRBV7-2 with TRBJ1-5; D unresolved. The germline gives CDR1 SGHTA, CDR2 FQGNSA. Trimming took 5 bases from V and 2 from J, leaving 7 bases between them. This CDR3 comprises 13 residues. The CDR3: CASSPLGNQPQHF. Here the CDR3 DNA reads TGTGCCAGCAGCCCCCTCGGCAATCAGCCCCAGCATTTT. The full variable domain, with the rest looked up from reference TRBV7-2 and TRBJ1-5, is GAGVSQSPSNKVTEKGKDVELRCDPISGHTALYWYRQSLGQGLEFLIYFQGNSAPDKSGLPSDRFSAERTGGSVSTLTIQRTQQEDSAVYLCASSPLGNQPQHFGDGTRLSIL.

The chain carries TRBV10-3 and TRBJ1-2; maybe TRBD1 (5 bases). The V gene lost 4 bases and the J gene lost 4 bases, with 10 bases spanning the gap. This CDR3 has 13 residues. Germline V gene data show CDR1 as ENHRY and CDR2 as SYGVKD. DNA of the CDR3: TGTGCCATCAGTGGCGGGGCTGGCTATGGCTACACCTTC. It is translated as CAISGGAGYGYTF.

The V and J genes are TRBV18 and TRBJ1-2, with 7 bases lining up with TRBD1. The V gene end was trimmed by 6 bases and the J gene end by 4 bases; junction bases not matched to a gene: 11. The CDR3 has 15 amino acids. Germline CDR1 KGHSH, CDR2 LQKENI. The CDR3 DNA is TGTGCCAGCTCGCAGGAGGGGGCGAAGGGCTATGGCTACACCTTC. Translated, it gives CASSQEGAKGYGYTF.

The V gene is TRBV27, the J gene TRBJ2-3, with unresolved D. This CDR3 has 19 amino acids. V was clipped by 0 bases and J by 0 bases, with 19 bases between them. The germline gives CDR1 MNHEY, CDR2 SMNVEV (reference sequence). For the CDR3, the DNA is TGTGCCAGCAGTTTATCTGTGTGGTTTAAGGAATCTAGCACAGATACGCAGTATTTT. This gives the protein CASSLSVWFKESSTDTQYF.

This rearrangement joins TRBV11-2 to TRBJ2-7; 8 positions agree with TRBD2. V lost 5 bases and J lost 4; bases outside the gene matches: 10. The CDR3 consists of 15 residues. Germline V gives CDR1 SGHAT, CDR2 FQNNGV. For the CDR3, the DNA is TGTGCCAGCAGCCGCTCGGGGGGGCGCATTTACGAGCAGTACTTC. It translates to CASSRSGGRIYEQYF.

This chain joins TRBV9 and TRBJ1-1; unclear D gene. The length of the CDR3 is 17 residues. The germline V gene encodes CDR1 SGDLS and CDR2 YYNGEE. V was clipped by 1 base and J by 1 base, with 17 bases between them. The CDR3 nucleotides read TGTGCCAGCAGCGTATCCCGAAGAACCGGGCCGAACACTGAAGCTTTCTTT. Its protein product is CASSVSRRTGPNTEAFF. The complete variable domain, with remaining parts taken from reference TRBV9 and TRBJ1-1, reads DSGVTQTPKHLITATGQRVTLRCSPRSGDLSVYWYQQSLDQGLQFLIQYYNGEERAKGNILERFSAQQFPDLHSELNLSSLELGDSALYFCASSVSRRTGPNTEAFFGQGTRLTVV.

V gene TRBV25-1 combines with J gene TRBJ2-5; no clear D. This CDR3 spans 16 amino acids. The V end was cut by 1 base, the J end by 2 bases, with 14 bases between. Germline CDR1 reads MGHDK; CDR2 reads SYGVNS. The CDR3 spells CASSEFSGAAQETQYF. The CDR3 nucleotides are TGTGCCAGCAGTGAATTCTCAGGCGCGGCACAAGAGACCCAGTACTTC.

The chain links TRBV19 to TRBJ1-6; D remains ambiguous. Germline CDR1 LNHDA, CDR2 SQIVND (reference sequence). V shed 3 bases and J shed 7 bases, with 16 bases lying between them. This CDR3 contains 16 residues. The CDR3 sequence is CASSIPSWNLNSPLHF. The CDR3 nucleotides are TGTGCCAGTAGTATTCCTTCGTGGAACTTAAATTCACCCCTCCACTTT.

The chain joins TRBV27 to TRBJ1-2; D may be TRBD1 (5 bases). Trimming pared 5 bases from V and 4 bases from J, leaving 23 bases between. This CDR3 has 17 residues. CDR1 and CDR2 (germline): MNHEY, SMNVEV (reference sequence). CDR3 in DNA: TGTGCCAGCAGTCCCCTGCCCCTGGGGCCCGGTAGCTATGGCTACACCTTC. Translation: CASSPLPLGPGSYGYTF.

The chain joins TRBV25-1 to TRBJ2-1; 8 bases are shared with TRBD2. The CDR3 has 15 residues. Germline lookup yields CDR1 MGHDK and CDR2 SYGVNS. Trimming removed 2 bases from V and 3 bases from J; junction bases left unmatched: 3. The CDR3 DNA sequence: TGTGCCAGCAGTGAACGGCGGGAGGACTACAATGAGCAGTTCTTC. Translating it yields CASSERREDYNEQFF.

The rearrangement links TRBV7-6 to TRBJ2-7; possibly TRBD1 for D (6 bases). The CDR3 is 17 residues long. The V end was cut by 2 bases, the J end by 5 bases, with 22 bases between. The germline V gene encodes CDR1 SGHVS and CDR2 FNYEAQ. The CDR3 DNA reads TGTGCCAGCAGCTTATCAGGGGTGGCTAGCAGTTACCACGAGCAGTACTTC. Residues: CASSLSGVASSYHEQYF.

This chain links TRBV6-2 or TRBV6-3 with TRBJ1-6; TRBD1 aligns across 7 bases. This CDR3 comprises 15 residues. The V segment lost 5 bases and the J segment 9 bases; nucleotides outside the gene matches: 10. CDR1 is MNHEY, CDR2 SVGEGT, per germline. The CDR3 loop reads CASSPLPGGSSPLHF. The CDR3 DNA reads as TGTGCCAGCAGTCCCCTTCCAGGGGGTAGTTCACCCCTCCACTTT.

The CDR3 nucleotides are TGCAGCGTTGAAGAATCTACAGGAATCTATGGCTACACCTTC. Translating it yields CSVEESTGIYGYTF. The chain combines TRBV29-1 with TRBJ1-2, with a possible D match to TRBD1 (5 bases). The CDR3 has 14 residues. With 0 bases removed from V and 4 bases from J, the gap between germline ends came to 12 bases. Germline V gene sequence: CDR1 SQVTM, CDR2 ANQGSEA.

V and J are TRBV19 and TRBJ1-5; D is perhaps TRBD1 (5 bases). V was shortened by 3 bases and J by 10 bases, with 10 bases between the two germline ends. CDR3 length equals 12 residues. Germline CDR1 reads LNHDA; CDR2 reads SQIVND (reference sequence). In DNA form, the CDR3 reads TGTGCCAGTAGTATCCGAGGGGATCCCCAGCATTTT. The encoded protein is CASSIRGDPQHF.